This TCR beta chain was profiled in a study of T cell responses to AZD1222 COVID-19 vaccine listed by TCRdb under 2021. In terms of the full investigation: Because spike-specific TCR depth and breadth did not differ between the two schedules, AZD1222 recipients who got a second dose at roughly 4 weeks were pooled with those who got a second dose at roughly 12 weeks. TCR sequencing was performed for approximately 240 trial participants, of whom approximately 200 were given two doses of AZD1222 and approximately 25 were given two doses of MenACWY control vaccine. Enrollment into the trials was organized by age into subgroups of 18-55, 56-69 and 70-plus years, and those subgroups contained roughly 150, 30 and 60 TCR-sequenced participants, respectively.

To note about this clone: What antigen it recognizes has not been identified. Within one base of it there is no much larger clone, and no base qualities were kept.

The CDR3 regions of human TCRbeta chains were analyzed by immunosequencing. The authors' pipeline ran thus. Repertoire TCRs were checked for matches against a reference library of SARS-CoV-2-specific TCRs that had been generated using the MIRA antigen-specificity platform. Breadth meant the fraction of unique TCRs that were SARS-CoV-2-associated, whereas depth meant the fraction of total T cells that were SARS-CoV-2-associated. Using the MIRA data, every spike-specific TCR was mapped to the spike region that the TCR reacted to and assigned to either a CD4 or a CD8 class. Log10-transformed breadth and depth values were compared by one-way ANOVA with Sidak's multiple comparisons tests. The source is immuneACCESS, and TCRdb retained only in-frame sequences with V and J called. Part of the clones is not carried over; for the studies checked, unresolved V genes explain less than half of this, and the remainder is unexplained. That table gives V, J and clone size, and the DNA gave D and trimming. This sample gives about 120,000 clones in total; roughly 85% of them show up just once. The ten largest clones capture roughly 9% of the sample.

The full study reports these points: Most participants were white British and females outnumbered males, and the authors suggested that clonal diversity may have been underestimated. Nearly half of unique spike-specific TCRs reportedly recognized epitopes outside regions mutated in the B.1.351 and B.1.1.7 variants. After two AZD1222 doses, both the breadth and the depth of spike-specific TCRs were significantly higher than at day 0 and than in MenACWY recipients. Because no day 14 peak-response samples were available, the repertoires could be characterized only after the peak T cell response. In the small 56-69-year group, the increase in depth fell short of significance, most likely because of low power. Conclusions about previously exposed vaccinees were limited because only 5 or 6 AZD1222 recipients were SARS-CoV-2 seropositive at baseline. The vaccine-associated CD4 TCRs covered the entire spike protein, and the dominant responses fell in regions 160-218 and 743-854.

Read against the paper, the sample's time point label means: baseline before first vaccination. Vaccinee samples came from UK trials COV001 and COV002, including a single-blind randomized controlled phase 2/3 trial of AZD1222 (ChAdOx1 nCoV-19) in healthy adults. For TCRbeta chain sequencing, PBMC samples were collected from trial participants at day 0 and at day 28 after the second dose. Per the germline V gene (reference sequence), DFQATT is the CDR1 and SNEGSKA is the CDR2. From cysteine to phenylalanine, the CDR3 is 11 amino acids long. The sequence is cut down to CDR3 DNA, 33 bases in frame from base 1. V is cut by 4 bases and J by 8 bases, and the space between the germline ends is 11 bases.

The sequencing here drew on peripheral blood, taken on day 0 of AZD1222 vaccination. Recombination joined TRBV20-1 with TRBJ1-2; the D segment cannot be called with confidence. The sequence was collected from an adult in good health. The CDR3 has the sequence CSAKWGNGYTF. The nucleotide sequence is given as TGCAGTGCTAAGTGGGGAAACGGCTACACCTTC.